The rows below give T cell receptor beta chains drawn from one sample of a study of blood T cells in healthy people across ages. TCRdb redid the calling of the 5' RACE reads with MiXCR, one entry per CDR3 protein. The sample contains 790,000 or so distinct CDR3 sequences, more than 55% of which appear only once. Source material: blood. Source of these receptors: a man aged 35 to 55 in good health. CDR3s include the opening cysteine and the closing phenylalanine or tryptophan. D genes are given only for firm matches. Clone size is not always given. Where it is, it says once, few, many or a class for expanded clones.

clone_size: few
v_call: TRBV18
j_call: TRBJ2-5
d_call: .
cdr3_nt: TGTGCCAGCTCACCGACGGAGCAAGAGACCCAGTACTTC
cdr3_aa: CASSPTEQETQYF

clone_size: .
v_call: TRBV6-6
j_call: TRBJ1-2
d_call: .
cdr3_nt: TGTGCCAGCAGTACCGGACGGAATCCGAACCATGGCTACACCTTC
cdr3_aa: CASSTGRNPNHGYTF

clone_size: .
v_call: TRBV6-5
j_call: TRBJ1-5
d_call: .
cdr3_nt: TGTGCCAGCAACCCTTCAGGGGATAGCAATCAGCCCCAGCATTTT
cdr3_aa: CASNPSGDSNQPQHF

clone_size: few
v_call: TRBV12-3/TRBV12-4
j_call: TRBJ2-3
d_call: TRBD2
cdr3_nt: TGTGCCAGCAGTTGGGGCGGGGGGGCAGATACGCAGTATTTT
cdr3_aa: CASSWGGGADTQYF

clone_size: few
v_call: TRBV11-2
j_call: TRBJ2-5
d_call: TRBD1
cdr3_nt: TGTGCCAGCAGCCCCACAGGGGGTTACCAAGAGACCCAGTACTTC
cdr3_aa: CASSPTGGYQETQYF

clone_size: many
v_call: TRBV13
j_call: TRBJ2-3
d_call: TRBD2
cdr3_nt: TGTGCCAGCAGCCCGACTAGCGGGGGGCGGGATACGCAGTATTTT
cdr3_aa: CASSPTSGGRDTQYF

clone_size: few
v_call: TRBV29-1
j_call: TRBJ1-1
d_call: .
cdr3_nt: TGCAGCGTTGAAGTTCAATGGACGAACACTGAAGCTTTCTTT
cdr3_aa: CSVEVQWTNTEAFF

clone_size: once
v_call: TRBV7-2
j_call: TRBJ1-1
d_call: .
cdr3_nt: TGTGCCAGCAGCCCCCGACACTCCGAAGCTTTCTTT
cdr3_aa: CASSPRHSEAFF

clone_size: .
v_call: TRBV12-5
j_call: TRBJ2-1
d_call: .
cdr3_nt: TGTGCTAGTGGTTTGGTTCTCCGGGGGGCGAGCTCCTACAATGAGCAGTTCTTC
cdr3_aa: CASGLVLRGASSYNEQFF

clone_size: .
v_call: TRBV12-5
j_call: TRBJ2-1
d_call: .
cdr3_nt: TGTGCTAGTGGTTTGGTAGTAATTGAGCAGTTCTTC
cdr3_aa: CASGLVVIEQFF

clone_size: .
v_call: TRBV4-2
j_call: TRBJ2-5
d_call: TRBD2
cdr3_nt: TGTGCCAGCAGCCAAGACCAACAACTAGCGGGGGGACTTGAGACCCAGTACTTC
cdr3_aa: CASSQDQQLAGGLETQYF

clone_size: .
v_call: TRBV18
j_call: TRBJ2-5
d_call: .
cdr3_nt: TGTGCCAGCTCAAAGGCCTACCAAGAGACCCAGTACTTC
cdr3_aa: CASSKAYQETQYF

clone_size: .
v_call: TRBV5-1
j_call: TRBJ1-1
d_call: .
cdr3_nt: TGCGCCAGCGGCCCCTATACCGGAGCAGAAGCTTTCTTT
cdr3_aa: CASGPYTGAEAFF

clone_size: few
v_call: TRBV29-1
j_call: TRBJ2-6
d_call: TRBD2
cdr3_nt: TGCAGCGTTGAAACACCGCTTGGGTTTTCTAGCGGGACTTCTGGGGCCAACGTCCTGACTTTC
cdr3_aa: CSVETPLGFSSGTSGANVLTF

clone_size: once
v_call: TRBV4-1
j_call: TRBJ1-2
d_call: .
cdr3_nt: TGCGCCAGCAGCCAGGCCGGACAGCATTTTACTAACTATGGCTACACCTTC
cdr3_aa: CASSQAGQHFTNYGYTF

clone_size: .
v_call: TRBV5-1
j_call: TRBJ2-1
d_call: .
cdr3_nt: TGCGCCAGCAGCGGCAGGGAAGGTTTTTCGGTATACAATGAGCAGTTCTTC
cdr3_aa: CASSGREGFSVYNEQFF

clone_size: .
v_call: TRBV12-3/TRBV12-4
j_call: TRBJ2-1
d_call: .
cdr3_nt: TGTGCCAGCAGTTTAGGGGATGATGAGCAGTTCTTC
cdr3_aa: CASSLGDDEQFF

clone_size: .
v_call: TRBV9
j_call: TRBJ2-3
d_call: TRBD2
cdr3_nt: TGTGCCAGCAGCGTAGCTAGCGGGGACTCAGATACGCAGTATTTT
cdr3_aa: CASSVASGDSDTQYF

clone_size: .
v_call: TRBV20-1
j_call: TRBJ2-7
d_call: .
cdr3_nt: TGCGGTGCCAGTAAAGCAGGGGGGGGTCGGACCTACGAGCAGTACTTC
cdr3_aa: CGASKAGGGRTYEQYF

clone_size: few
v_call: TRBV28
j_call: TRBJ1-1
d_call: .
cdr3_nt: TGTGCCAGCAGATCAATCCCCTGGGACACGGACAGAGAAGCTTTCTTT
cdr3_aa: CASRSIPWDTDREAFF

clone_size: .
v_call: TRBV28
j_call: TRBJ2-5
d_call: .
cdr3_nt: TGTGCCAGCAGAGATCCCCATGAGACCCAGTACTTC
cdr3_aa: CASRDPHETQYF

clone_size: few
v_call: TRBV2
j_call: TRBJ2-7
d_call: .
cdr3_nt: TGTGCCAGCAGTGAAAGGAGGGTTGGCGAGCAGTACTTC
cdr3_aa: CASSERRVGEQYF

clone_size: .
v_call: TRBV7-6
j_call: TRBJ2-6
d_call: .
cdr3_nt: TGTGCCAGCAGCTTAGTCCCGGGGTTGGGGTCTGGGGCCAACGTCCTGACTTTC
cdr3_aa: CASSLVPGLGSGANVLTF

clone_size: .
v_call: TRBV7-2
j_call: TRBJ1-5
d_call: .
cdr3_nt: TGTGCCAGCAGCTCAGCGAGAAGCAATCAGCCCCAGCATTTT
cdr3_aa: CASSSARSNQPQHF

clone_size: .
v_call: TRBV6-5
j_call: TRBJ1-2
d_call: TRBD1
cdr3_nt: TGTGCCAGCAGTTACACGACAGGGAGGGCAGATGGCTACACCTTC
cdr3_aa: CASSYTTGRADGYTF

clone_size: .
v_call: TRBV11-1
j_call: TRBJ1-1
d_call: .
cdr3_nt: TGTGCCAGCGGACAGCATAACACTGAAGCTTTCTTT
cdr3_aa: CASGQHNTEAFF

clone_size: .
v_call: TRBV7-2
j_call: TRBJ2-1
d_call: .
cdr3_nt: TGTGCCAGCAGCTTGGCCGGGGCGGAGGGGAATGAGCAGTTCTTC
cdr3_aa: CASSLAGAEGNEQFF

clone_size: .
v_call: TRBV29-1
j_call: TRBJ1-1
d_call: .
cdr3_nt: TGCAGCGTTGAAAGGAACACTGAAGCTTTCTTT
cdr3_aa: CSVERNTEAFF

clone_size: .
v_call: TRBV6-5
j_call: TRBJ2-7
d_call: .
cdr3_nt: TGTGCCAGCAGCCCATTAGGGGCTATCTCCTACAATGAGCAGTACTTC
cdr3_aa: CASSPLGAISYNEQYF

clone_size: .
v_call: TRBV5-1
j_call: TRBJ1-4
d_call: .
cdr3_nt: TGCGCCAGCAGCCGAGAAGGGACGGGAACTTATAATGAAAAACTGTTTTTT
cdr3_aa: CASSREGTGTYNEKLFF

clone_size: .
v_call: TRBV14
j_call: TRBJ2-5
d_call: TRBD1
cdr3_nt: TGTGCCAGCAGCCAAGATCGGGCAGGGGGCGGGGAGACCCAGTACTTC
cdr3_aa: CASSQDRAGGGETQYF

clone_size: .
v_call: TRBV7-3
j_call: TRBJ2-1
d_call: .
cdr3_nt: TGTGCCAGCAGCTTAATACCTAAAGACAATGAGCAGTTCTTC
cdr3_aa: CASSLIPKDNEQFF

clone_size: few
v_call: TRBV20-1
j_call: TRBJ2-3
d_call: TRBD2
cdr3_nt: TGCAGTGCTAGAGATTGGGGACTAGTCGGCGATACGCAGTATTTT
cdr3_aa: CSARDWGLVGDTQYF

clone_size: .
v_call: TRBV29-1
j_call: TRBJ2-3
d_call: TRBD2
cdr3_nt: TGCAGCGCTGAACGTTCTAGCGGGGGCCCTGCGGGCGTGGATACGCAGTATTTT
cdr3_aa: CSAERSSGGPAGVDTQYF

clone_size: .
v_call: TRBV7-3
j_call: TRBJ2-1
d_call: TRBD2
cdr3_nt: TGTGCCAGCAGCCCCCGGGGAGGGGAGCAGTTCTTC
cdr3_aa: CASSPRGGEQFF

clone_size: many
v_call: TRBV4-3
j_call: TRBJ2-5
d_call: .
cdr3_nt: TGCGCCAGCAGCCAAGAATTGAGAGAGACCCAGTACTTC
cdr3_aa: CASSQELRETQYF

clone_size: few
v_call: TRBV7-2
j_call: TRBJ2-5
d_call: .
cdr3_nt: TGTGCCAGCAGCTCCCAGACGGGGGGCTCCCGTGGGGAGACCCAGTACTTC
cdr3_aa: CASSSQTGGSRGETQYF

clone_size: .
v_call: TRBV7-9
j_call: TRBJ1-2
d_call: .
cdr3_nt: TGTGCCAGCAGCTTAGTGGTCTCTAACTATGGCTACACCTTC
cdr3_aa: CASSLVVSNYGYTF

clone_size: .
v_call: TRBV12-3/TRBV12-4
j_call: TRBJ2-1
d_call: .
cdr3_nt: TGTGCCAGCAGTTTACTCGGGGCCTCCTACAATGAGCAGTTCTTC
cdr3_aa: CASSLLGASYNEQFF

clone_size: few
v_call: TRBV7-2
j_call: TRBJ2-7
d_call: .
cdr3_nt: TGTGCCAGCAGCTTAGAGCCAGACTACGAGCAGTACTTC
cdr3_aa: CASSLEPDYEQYF

clone_size: .
v_call: TRBV7-2
j_call: TRBJ2-1
d_call: .
cdr3_nt: TGTGCCAGCAGCTCAGACAGGACCGAGCAGTTCTTC
cdr3_aa: CASSSDRTEQFF

clone_size: few
v_call: TRBV29-1
j_call: TRBJ2-3
d_call: TRBD2
cdr3_nt: TGCAGCGTTGTGCATGTGGGACTAGCAACAGATACGCAGTATTTT
cdr3_aa: CSVVHVGLATDTQYF

clone_size: .
v_call: TRBV19
j_call: TRBJ2-3
d_call: TRBD1
cdr3_nt: TGTGCCAGCGGAGACAGGGGAGGTTCAGATACGCAGTATTTT
cdr3_aa: CASGDRGGSDTQYF

clone_size: .
v_call: TRBV11-1
j_call: TRBJ2-7
d_call: .
cdr3_nt: TGTGCCAGCAGCCGTGAAGGGGGACTTACCTACAATGAGCAGTACTTC
cdr3_aa: CASSREGGLTYNEQYF

clone_size: .
v_call: TRBV6-1
j_call: TRBJ2-4
d_call: TRBD1
cdr3_nt: TGTGCCAGCACGGAATTTGGGACAGCATCCAAAAACATTCAGTACTTC
cdr3_aa: CASTEFGTASKNIQYF

clone_size: .
v_call: TRBV6-2/TRBV6-3
j_call: TRBJ2-5
d_call: .
cdr3_nt: TGTGCCAGCAGTTACGCCCTAGCGTACCAAGAGACCCAGTACTTC
cdr3_aa: CASSYALAYQETQYF

clone_size: few
v_call: TRBV9
j_call: TRBJ2-1
d_call: TRBD2
cdr3_nt: TGTGCCAGCAGCGGGACTAGCGGGAGTATCAATGAGCAGTTCTTC
cdr3_aa: CASSGTSGSINEQFF

clone_size: .
v_call: TRBV5-1
j_call: TRBJ2-1
d_call: .
cdr3_nt: TGCGCCAGCAGTGTTACAGGCCCCAACAATGAGCAGTTCTTC
cdr3_aa: CASSVTGPNNEQFF

clone_size: .
v_call: TRBV5-6
j_call: TRBJ2-7
d_call: .
cdr3_nt: TGTGCCAGCAGCTTAGCAGGGGCGCGGGTCTACGAGCAGTACTTC
cdr3_aa: CASSLAGARVYEQYF

clone_size: .
v_call: TRBV11-1
j_call: TRBJ2-7
d_call: TRBD2
cdr3_nt: TGTGCCAGCAGCTTAGTCCCAGCGGGAGTAGTCCACGAGCAGTACTTC
cdr3_aa: CASSLVPAGVVHEQYF

clone_size: .
v_call: TRBV2
j_call: TRBJ2-3
d_call: .
cdr3_nt: TGTGCCAGCATGTTGTCAGGCCCAAGCACAGATACGCAGTATTTT
cdr3_aa: CASMLSGPSTDTQYF

clone_size: .
v_call: TRBV28
j_call: TRBJ2-7
d_call: TRBD2
cdr3_nt: TGTGCCAGCAGTTTATTCGCGGGAGGCAAATCCTACGAGCAGTACTTC
cdr3_aa: CASSLFAGGKSYEQYF

clone_size: .
v_call: TRBV20-1
j_call: TRBJ1-5
d_call: .
cdr3_nt: TGCAGTGCTACGGAGGGGCGCGGAAATCAGCCCCAGCATTTT
cdr3_aa: CSATEGRGNQPQHF

clone_size: few
v_call: TRBV4-3
j_call: TRBJ1-1
d_call: .
cdr3_nt: TGCGCCAGCAGCCACAAACAGGGCACTGAAGCTTTCTTT
cdr3_aa: CASSHKQGTEAFF

clone_size: .
v_call: TRBV10-3
j_call: TRBJ2-1
d_call: .
cdr3_nt: TGTGCCATCAGTGAACTGGCCCATGAGCAGTTCTTC
cdr3_aa: CAISELAHEQFF